These T cell receptor beta chains were read from a single sample in a study of blood T cell repertoires in COVID-19. Measured with immunoSEQ multiplex PCR; TCRdb has only the in-frame clones, and not every one. The repertoire consists of fewer than 120,000 clones, with around 80% occurring once and the leading ten covering around 4%. The specimen was peripheral blood. Source of these receptors: a woman of 80 years or more with acute or convalescent COVID-19. The CDR3 runs from the conserved cysteine through the conserved F or W. D genes are given only for firm matches. Not all rows give a size; the values are once, few, many and, for expanded clones, a class.

CDR3 protein: CASSLGLQETQYF
CDR3 DNA: TGTGCCAGCAGTTTGGGCCTTCAAGAGACCCAGTACTTC
D gene: NA
V gene: TRBV12-3/TRBV12-4
clone size: NA
J gene: TRBJ2-5

CDR3 protein: CASSVGGTGGSYEQYF
CDR3 DNA: TGTGCCAGCAGTGTGGGGGGGACAGGGGGCTCCTACGAGCAGTACTTC
D gene: TRBD1
V gene: TRBV6-1
clone size: few
J gene: TRBJ2-7

CDR3 protein: CASSLGLAPSYEQYF
CDR3 DNA: TGTGCCAGCAGCTTGGGACTAGCTCCCTCCTACGAGCAGTACTTC
D gene: TRBD2
V gene: TRBV5-5
clone size: once
J gene: TRBJ2-7

CDR3 protein: CAISESERGGVVNEQFF
CDR3 DNA: TGTGCCATCAGTGAGTCCGAGCGGGGGGGCGTTGTGAATGAGCAGTTCTTC
D gene: TRBD2
V gene: TRBV10-3
clone size: few
J gene: TRBJ2-1

CDR3 protein: CASSLEPGHILGDEKLFF
CDR3 DNA: TGTGCCAGCAGCTTAGAACCGGGACATATTCTGGGGGATGAAAAACTGTTTTTT
D gene: NA
V gene: TRBV11-2
clone size: NA
J gene: TRBJ1-4

CDR3 protein: CASSPRLAGNEQYF
CDR3 DNA: TGTGCCAGCAGCCCCCGACTAGCGGGAAACGAGCAGTACTTC
D gene: TRBD2
V gene: TRBV3-1/TRBV3-2
clone size: NA
J gene: TRBJ2-7

CDR3 protein: CASSTPHNTEAFF
CDR3 DNA: TGCGCCAGCAGCACACCACACAACACTGAAGCTTTCTTT
D gene: NA
V gene: TRBV5-1
clone size: NA
J gene: TRBJ1-1

CDR3 protein: CASSPPGGRGYEQFF
CDR3 DNA: TGTGCCAGCAGTCCCCCTGGCGGGAGAGGGTATGAGCAGTTCTTC
D gene: TRBD2
V gene: TRBV6-2/TRBV6-3
clone size: NA
J gene: TRBJ2-1

CDR3 protein: CASSRGRAVGTEAFF
CDR3 DNA: TGTGCCAGCAGTAGGGGGAGGGCAGTGGGCACTGAAGCTTTCTTT
D gene: NA
V gene: TRBV7-6
clone size: NA
J gene: TRBJ1-1

CDR3 protein: CASSPGFRTGGSPLHF
CDR3 DNA: TGTGCCAGCTCACCAGGGTTTCGGACAGGGGGTTCACCCCTCCACTTT
D gene: TRBD1
V gene: TRBV18
clone size: NA
J gene: TRBJ1-6

CDR3 protein: CASSQGGTGSYEQYF
CDR3 DNA: TGTGCCAGCAGCCAAGGGGGGACAGGGTCCTACGAGCAGTACTTC
D gene: TRBD1
V gene: TRBV3-1/TRBV3-2
clone size: few
J gene: TRBJ2-7

CDR3 protein: CASSPQGSHYGYTF
CDR3 DNA: TGTGCCAGCAGCCCTCAGGGTTCCCACTATGGCTACACCTTC
D gene: NA
V gene: TRBV3-1/TRBV3-2
clone size: NA
J gene: TRBJ1-2

CDR3 protein: CASSYGGTIGELFF
CDR3 DNA: TGTGCCAGCAGTTACGGGGGCACAATCGGGGAGCTGTTTTTT
D gene: NA
V gene: TRBV6-5
clone size: few
J gene: TRBJ2-2

CDR3 protein: CASGRSTDTQYF
CDR3 DNA: TGCGCCAGCGGGAGAAGCACAGATACGCAGTATTTT
D gene: NA
V gene: TRBV5-1
clone size: NA
J gene: TRBJ2-3

CDR3 protein: CASSLETGVGEPTF
CDR3 DNA: TGTGCCAGCAGCTTGGAGACAGGCGTTGGGGAACCCACCTTC
D gene: NA
V gene: TRBV5-4
clone size: NA
J gene: TRBJ1-2

CDR3 protein: CASSLKGLAGASSYNEQFF
CDR3 DNA: TGTGCCAGCAGCTTAAAGGGACTAGCGGGAGCGAGCTCCTACAATGAGCAGTTCTTC
D gene: TRBD2
V gene: TRBV7-2
clone size: once
J gene: TRBJ2-1

CDR3 protein: CATSREASTDTQYF
CDR3 DNA: TGTGCCACCAGCAGAGAGGCCAGCACAGATACGCAGTATTTT
D gene: NA
V gene: TRBV15
clone size: NA
J gene: TRBJ2-3

CDR3 protein: CASKWDSKNTGELFF
CDR3 DNA: TGTGCCTCCAAGTGGGACAGCAAGAACACCGGGGAGCTGTTTTTT
D gene: TRBD1
V gene: TRBV2
clone size: NA
J gene: TRBJ2-2

CDR3 protein: CASSQEDRYGSYTF
CDR3 DNA: TGTGCCAGCAGCCAAGAGGACAGATATGGTAGCTACACCTTC
D gene: NA
V gene: TRBV3-1/TRBV3-2
clone size: NA
J gene: TRBJ1-2

CDR3 protein: CASSMGQITTNEKLFF
CDR3 DNA: TGTGCCAGCTCGATGGGACAGATAACAACTAATGAAAAACTGTTTTTT
D gene: TRBD1
V gene: TRBV18
clone size: NA
J gene: TRBJ1-4

CDR3 protein: CASSSGAWLAEPSYEQYF
CDR3 DNA: TGCGCCAGCAGCTCAGGGGCCTGGCTAGCGGAGCCCTCCTACGAGCAGTACTTC
D gene: NA
V gene: TRBV5-1
clone size: NA
J gene: TRBJ2-7

CDR3 protein: CASRAPNTEAFF
CDR3 DNA: TGTGCCAGCAGGGCCCCTAACACTGAAGCTTTCTTT
D gene: NA
V gene: TRBV2
clone size: NA
J gene: TRBJ1-1

CDR3 protein: CASSPPGQGTEKLFF
CDR3 DNA: TGTGCCAGCTCACCCCCGGGACAGGGGACTGAAAAACTGTTTTTT
D gene: TRBD1
V gene: TRBV18
clone size: NA
J gene: TRBJ1-4